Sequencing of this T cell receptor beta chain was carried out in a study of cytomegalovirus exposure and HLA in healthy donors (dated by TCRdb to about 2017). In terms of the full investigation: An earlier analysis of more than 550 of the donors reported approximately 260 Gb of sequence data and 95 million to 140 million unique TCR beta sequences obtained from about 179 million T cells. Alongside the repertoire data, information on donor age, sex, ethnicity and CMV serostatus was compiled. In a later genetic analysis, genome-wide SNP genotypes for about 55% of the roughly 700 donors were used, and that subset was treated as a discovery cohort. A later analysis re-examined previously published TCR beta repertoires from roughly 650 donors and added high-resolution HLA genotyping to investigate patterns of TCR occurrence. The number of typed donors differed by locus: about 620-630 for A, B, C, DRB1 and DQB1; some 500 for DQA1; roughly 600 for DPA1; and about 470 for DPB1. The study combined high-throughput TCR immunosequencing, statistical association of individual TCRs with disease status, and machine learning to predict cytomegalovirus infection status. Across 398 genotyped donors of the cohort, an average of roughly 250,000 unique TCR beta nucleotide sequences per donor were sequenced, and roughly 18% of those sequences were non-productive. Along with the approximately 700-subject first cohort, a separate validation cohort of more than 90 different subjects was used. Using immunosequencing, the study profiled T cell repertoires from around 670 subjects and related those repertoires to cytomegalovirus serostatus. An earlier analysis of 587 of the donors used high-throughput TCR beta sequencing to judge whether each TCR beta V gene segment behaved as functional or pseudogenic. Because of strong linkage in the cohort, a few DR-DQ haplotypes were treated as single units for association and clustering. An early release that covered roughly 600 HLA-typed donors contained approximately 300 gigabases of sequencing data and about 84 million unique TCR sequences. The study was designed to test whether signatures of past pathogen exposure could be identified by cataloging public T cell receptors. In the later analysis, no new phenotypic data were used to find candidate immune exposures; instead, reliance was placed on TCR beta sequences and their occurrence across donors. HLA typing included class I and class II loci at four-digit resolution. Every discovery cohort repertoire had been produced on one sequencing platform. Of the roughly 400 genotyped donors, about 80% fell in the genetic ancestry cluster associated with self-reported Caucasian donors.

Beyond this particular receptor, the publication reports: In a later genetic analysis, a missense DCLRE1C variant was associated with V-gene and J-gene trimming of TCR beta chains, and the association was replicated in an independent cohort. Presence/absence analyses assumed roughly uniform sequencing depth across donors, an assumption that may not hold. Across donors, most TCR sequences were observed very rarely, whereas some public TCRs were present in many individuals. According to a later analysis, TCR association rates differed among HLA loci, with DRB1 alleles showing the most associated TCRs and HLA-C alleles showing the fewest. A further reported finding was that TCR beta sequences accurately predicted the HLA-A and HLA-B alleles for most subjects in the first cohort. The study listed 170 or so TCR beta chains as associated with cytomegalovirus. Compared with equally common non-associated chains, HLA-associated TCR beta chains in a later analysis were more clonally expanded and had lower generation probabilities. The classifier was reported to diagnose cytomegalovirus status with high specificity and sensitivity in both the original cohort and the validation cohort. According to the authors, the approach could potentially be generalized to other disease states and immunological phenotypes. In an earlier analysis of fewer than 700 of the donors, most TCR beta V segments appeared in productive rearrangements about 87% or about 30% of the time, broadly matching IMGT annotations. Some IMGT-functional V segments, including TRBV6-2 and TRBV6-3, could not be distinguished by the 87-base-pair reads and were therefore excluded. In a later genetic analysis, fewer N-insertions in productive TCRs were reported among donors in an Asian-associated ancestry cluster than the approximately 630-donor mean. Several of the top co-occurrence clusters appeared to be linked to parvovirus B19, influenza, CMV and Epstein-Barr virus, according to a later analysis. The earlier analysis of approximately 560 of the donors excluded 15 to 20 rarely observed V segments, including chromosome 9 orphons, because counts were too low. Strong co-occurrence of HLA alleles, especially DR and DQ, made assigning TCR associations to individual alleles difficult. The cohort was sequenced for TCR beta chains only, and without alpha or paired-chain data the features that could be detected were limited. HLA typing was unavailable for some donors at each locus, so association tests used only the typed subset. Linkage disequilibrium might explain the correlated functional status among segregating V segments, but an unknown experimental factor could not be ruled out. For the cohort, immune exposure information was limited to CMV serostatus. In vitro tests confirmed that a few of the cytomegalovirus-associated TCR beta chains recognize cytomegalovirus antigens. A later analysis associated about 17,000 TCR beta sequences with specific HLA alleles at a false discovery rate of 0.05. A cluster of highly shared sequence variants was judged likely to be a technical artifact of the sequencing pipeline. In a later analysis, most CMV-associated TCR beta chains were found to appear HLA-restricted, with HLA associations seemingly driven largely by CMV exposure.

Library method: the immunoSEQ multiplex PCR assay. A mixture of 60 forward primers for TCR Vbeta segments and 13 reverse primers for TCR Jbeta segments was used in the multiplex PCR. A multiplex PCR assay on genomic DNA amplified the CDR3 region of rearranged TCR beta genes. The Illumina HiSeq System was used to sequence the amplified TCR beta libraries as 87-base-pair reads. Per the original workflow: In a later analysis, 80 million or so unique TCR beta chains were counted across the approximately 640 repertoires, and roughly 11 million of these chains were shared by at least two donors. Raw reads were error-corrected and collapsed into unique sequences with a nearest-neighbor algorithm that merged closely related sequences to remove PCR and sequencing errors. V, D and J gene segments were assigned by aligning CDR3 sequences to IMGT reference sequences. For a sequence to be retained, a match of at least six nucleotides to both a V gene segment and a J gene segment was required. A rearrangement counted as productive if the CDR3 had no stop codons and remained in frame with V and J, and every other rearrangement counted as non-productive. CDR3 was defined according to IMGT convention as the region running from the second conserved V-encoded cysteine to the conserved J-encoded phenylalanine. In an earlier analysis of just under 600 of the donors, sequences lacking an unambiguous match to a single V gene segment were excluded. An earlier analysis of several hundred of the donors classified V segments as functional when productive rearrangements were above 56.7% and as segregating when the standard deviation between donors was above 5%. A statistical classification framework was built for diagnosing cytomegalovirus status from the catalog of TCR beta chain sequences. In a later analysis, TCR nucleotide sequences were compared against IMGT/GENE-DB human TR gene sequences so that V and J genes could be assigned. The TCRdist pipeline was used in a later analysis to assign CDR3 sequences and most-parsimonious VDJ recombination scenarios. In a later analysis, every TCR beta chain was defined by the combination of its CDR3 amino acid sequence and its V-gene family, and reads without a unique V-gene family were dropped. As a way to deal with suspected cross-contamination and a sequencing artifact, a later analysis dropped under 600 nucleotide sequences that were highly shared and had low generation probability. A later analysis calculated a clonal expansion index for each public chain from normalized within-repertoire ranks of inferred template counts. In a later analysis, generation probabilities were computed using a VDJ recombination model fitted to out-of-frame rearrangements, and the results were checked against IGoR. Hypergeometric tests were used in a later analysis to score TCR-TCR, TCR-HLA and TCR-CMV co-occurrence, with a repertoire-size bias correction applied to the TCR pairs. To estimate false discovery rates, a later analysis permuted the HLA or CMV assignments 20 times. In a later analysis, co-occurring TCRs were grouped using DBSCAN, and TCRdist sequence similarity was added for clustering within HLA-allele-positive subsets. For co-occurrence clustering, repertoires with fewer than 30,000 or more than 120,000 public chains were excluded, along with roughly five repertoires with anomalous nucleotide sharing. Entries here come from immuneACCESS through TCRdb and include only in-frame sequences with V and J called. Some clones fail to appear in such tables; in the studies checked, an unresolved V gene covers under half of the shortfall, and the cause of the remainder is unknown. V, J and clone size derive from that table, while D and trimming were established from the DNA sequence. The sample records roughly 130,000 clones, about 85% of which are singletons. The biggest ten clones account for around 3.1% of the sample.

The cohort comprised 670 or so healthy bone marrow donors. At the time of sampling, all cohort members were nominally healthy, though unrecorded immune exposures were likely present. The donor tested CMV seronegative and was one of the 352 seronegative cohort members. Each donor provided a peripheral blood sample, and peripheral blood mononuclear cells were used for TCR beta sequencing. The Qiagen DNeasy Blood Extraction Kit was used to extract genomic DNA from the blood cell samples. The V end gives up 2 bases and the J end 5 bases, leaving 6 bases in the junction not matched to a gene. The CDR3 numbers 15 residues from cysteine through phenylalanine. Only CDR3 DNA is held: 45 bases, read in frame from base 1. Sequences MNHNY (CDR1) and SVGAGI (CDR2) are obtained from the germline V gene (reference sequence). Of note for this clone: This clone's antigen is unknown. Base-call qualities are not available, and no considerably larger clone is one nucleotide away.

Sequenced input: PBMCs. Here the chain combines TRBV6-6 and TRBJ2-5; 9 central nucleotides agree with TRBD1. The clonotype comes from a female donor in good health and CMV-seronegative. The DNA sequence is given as TGTGCCAGCAGTTACAGGGGACAGGGATGGGAGACCCAGTACTTC. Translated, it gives CASSYRGQGWETQYF.